This TCR beta chain is drawn from a study of T cell responses to AZD1222 COVID-19 vaccine. Broader study findings: Females made up more of the donors, who were largely white British, and clonal diversity may have come out too low. Two AZD1222 administrations were followed by greater Spike-specific TCR breadth and depth.

With respect to this clone: Its target is unknown.

V lost 1 base, J lost 5 bases, and 2 bases stayed unmatched. The CDR3 covers 15 residues. In germline, CDR1 is LNHNV, CDR2 YYDKDF (reference sequence). The assay was immunoSEQ multiplex PCR, and TCRdb's table has in-frame clones only and misses some. Among approximately 110,000 clones listed, roughly 84% were seen once. The clonotype was recovered from an adult in good health. The sequenced sample was peripheral blood, obtained on day 0 of AZD1222 vaccination. The V call is TRBV15, the J call TRBJ2-2, with 9 bases aligning to TRBD1. In DNA form, the CDR3 reads TGTGCCACCAGCAGAGGGACAGGGGTGACCGGGGAGCTGTTTTTT. This sequence encodes CATSRGTGVTGELFF.